The next 3 T cell receptor beta chains were all read from a single sample in a study of T cell changes during pregnancy in multiple sclerosis. Data came from immunoSEQ multiplex PCR; TCRdb stores just in-frame clones and leaves some out. This sample has around 79,000 clones, with under 95% found just once. Sequenced here: CD4+ T cells from peripheral blood mononuclear cells, sampled in the second trimester of pregnancy. Receptor source: a female donor with multiple sclerosis, enrolled in a pregnancy study.

The V gene is TRBV6-5, the J gene TRBJ1-1; D unclear. Trimming removed 1 base from V and 6 bases from J, with 3 bases in between. CDR1 is MNHEY and CDR2 is SVGAGI in the germline V gene. The CDR3 is 11 residues long. For the CDR3, the DNA is TGTGCCAGCAGTTACTTAGCTGAAGCTTTCTTT. Translating gives CASSYLAEAFF.

This clone was counted only a few times. This sequence joins TRBV27 and TRBJ1-2; TRBD1 matches 9 bases. There are 17 residues in the CDR3. Germline V gene sequence: CDR1 MNHEY, CDR2 SMNVEV (reference sequence). Trimming took 6 bases from V and 3 from J; bases not matched to a gene: 14. The CDR3 nucleotides are TGTGCCAGCAGCCCAAGGACAGGGGCAGTTGAGGACTATGGCTACACCTTC. Amino acid sequence: CASSPRTGAVEDYGYTF.

This sequence joins TRBV19 and TRBJ1-5; 9 nucleotides line up with TRBD1. Germline V lookup: CDR1 LNHDA, CDR2 SQIVND (reference sequence). V lost 3 bases to trimming and J lost 2 bases; unmatched junction nucleotides: 2. The CDR3 contains 15 residues. The CDR3 protein is CASSIRDRGNQPQHF. In DNA form, the CDR3 reads TGTGCCAGTAGTATTCGGGACAGGGGCAATCAGCCCCAGCATTTT.